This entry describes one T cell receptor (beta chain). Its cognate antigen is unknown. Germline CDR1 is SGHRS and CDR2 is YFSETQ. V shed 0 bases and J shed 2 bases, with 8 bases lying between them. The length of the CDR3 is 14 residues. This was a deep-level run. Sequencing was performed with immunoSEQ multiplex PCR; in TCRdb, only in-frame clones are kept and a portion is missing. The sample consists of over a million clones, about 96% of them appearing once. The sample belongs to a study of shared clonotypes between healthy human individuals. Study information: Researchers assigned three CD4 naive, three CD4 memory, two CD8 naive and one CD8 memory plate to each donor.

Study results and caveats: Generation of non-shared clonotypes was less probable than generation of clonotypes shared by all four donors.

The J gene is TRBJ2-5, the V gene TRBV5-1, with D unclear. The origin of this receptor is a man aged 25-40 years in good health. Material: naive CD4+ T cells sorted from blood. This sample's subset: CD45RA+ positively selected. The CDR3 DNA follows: TGCGCCAGCAGCTTGGCACCCGTACAAGAGACCCAGTACTTC. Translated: CASSLAPVQETQYF.